One sample yielded the 2 T cell receptor beta chains listed below, sequenced in a study of OX40 agonist ivuxolimab in advanced cancers. The protocol was immunoSEQ multiplex PCR, while the TCRdb copy is restricted to in-frame clones and leaves out a portion. Seen here are more than 60,000 clones, less than 90% observed once, and the top ten hold 3.4%. The source was CD4+ or CD8+ T cells sorted from blood, collected in a trial of the OX40 agonist ivuxolimab. These receptors all stem from an adult with an advanced solid tumor such as melanoma, head and neck, liver or kidney cancer.

The chain employs TRBV6-6 and TRBJ2-7; D gene uncertain. The V gene's germline CDR1 is MNHNY and CDR2 SVGAGI (reference sequence). Trimming removed 6 bases at V and 3 bases at J, with 12 bases between. CDR3 size: 13 residues. CDR3 in amino acids: CASSTPAGYEQYF. The CDR3 coding sequence is TGTGCCAGCAGCACACCCGCAGGCTACGAGCAGTACTTC.

The CDR3 spells CASSYSEGQGQETQYF. The CDR3 DNA is TGTGCCAGCAGTTACTCTGAAGGACAGGGCCAAGAGACCCAGTACTTC. The chain carries TRBV6-5 and TRBJ2-5; TRBD1 matches 8 bases. The CDR3 covers 16 residues. V lost 0 bases, J lost 1 base, and 4 bases stayed unmatched. Germline CDR1 is MNHEY and CDR2 is SVGAGI.